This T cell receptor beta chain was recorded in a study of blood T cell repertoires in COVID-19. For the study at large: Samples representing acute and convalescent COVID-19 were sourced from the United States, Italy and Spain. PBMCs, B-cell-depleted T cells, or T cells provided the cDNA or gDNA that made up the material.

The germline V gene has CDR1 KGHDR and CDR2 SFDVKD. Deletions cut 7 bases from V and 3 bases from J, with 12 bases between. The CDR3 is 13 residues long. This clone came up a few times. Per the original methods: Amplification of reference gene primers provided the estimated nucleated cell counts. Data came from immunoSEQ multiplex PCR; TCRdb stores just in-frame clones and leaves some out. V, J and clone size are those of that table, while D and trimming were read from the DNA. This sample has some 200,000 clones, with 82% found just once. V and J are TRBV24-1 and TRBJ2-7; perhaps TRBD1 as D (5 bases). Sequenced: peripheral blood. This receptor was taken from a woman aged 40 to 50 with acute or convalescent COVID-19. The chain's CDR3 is CATSAGWGYEQYF. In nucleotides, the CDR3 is TGTGCCACCAGCGCAGGGTGGGGCTACGAGCAGTACTTC.